The text below deals with one T cell receptor beta chain. In germline, CDR1 is GTSNPN, CDR2 SVGIG (reference sequence). V gave up 5 bases and J gave up 5 bases; unmatched junction bases: 5. CDR3 length: 12 residues. The sample belongs to a study of blood T cell repertoires in COVID-19. The wider study: Material from acute and convalescent COVID-19 was sourced from the United States, Italy and Spain. Nucleic acid was either cDNA or gDNA, and it came from T cells, B-cell-depleted T cells, or PBMCs.

In the authors' workflow: Reference gene primer amplification yielded estimated nucleated cell counts. Some clones are missing from TCRdb's copy, which holds only in-frame ones; the method was immunoSEQ multiplex PCR. That table furnishes V, J and clone size, whereas the DNA furnished D and trimming. The repertoire holds 90,000 or so clones, with over 80% as singletons. The sample comprised peripheral blood. This clonotype was obtained from a human donor in a cohort sampled during active COVID-19. The V gene is TRBV30, the J gene TRBJ2-7, with 8 bases that match TRBD1. The CDR3 DNA is TGTGCCTGGTCTGGACAGGGCGACGAGCAGTACTTC. It yields the protein CAWSGQGDEQYF.